The 12 T cell receptor beta chains reported below all come from one sample, sequenced in a study of T cell changes during pregnancy in multiple sclerosis. The data were produced by immunoSEQ multiplex PCR, yet TCRdb's version contains in-frame clones alone and is incomplete. The table has over 85,000 clones, 75% to 95% seen once; the top ten hold around 0.76%. The sequencing used peripheral blood, collected in the second trimester of pregnancy. The receptors were gathered from a female donor in good health, enrolled as a control in a pregnancy study.

The V gene is TRBV19, the J gene TRBJ1-5; unclear D gene. Trimming took off 10 bases at V and 0 bases at J, with 13 bases between the two ends. The germline gives CDR1 LNHDA, CDR2 SQIVND (reference sequence). This CDR3 spans 14 amino acids. The CDR3 DNA is TGTGCCACCCGAGGGCCAAATAGCAATCAGCCCCAGCATTTT. Its protein product is CATRGPNSNQPQHF. Full variable domain (missing parts from reference TRBV19 and TRBJ1-5): DGGITQSPKYLFRKEGQNVTLSCEQNLNHDAMYWYRQDPGQGLRLIYYSQIVNDFQKGDIAEGYSVSREKKESFPLTVTSAQKNPTAFYLCATRGPNSNQPQHFGDGTRLSIL.

The chain is built from TRBV11-2 and TRBJ1-1, with a weak D call TRBD1 (5 bases). Between the trimmed V and J ends, which lost 5 bases and 7 bases, there was a span of 14 bases. The V gene's germline CDR1 is SGHAT and CDR2 FQNNGV. The CDR3 is 13 amino acids. The CDR3 bases are TGTGCCAGCAGCGCACAGGCTACGGGTGAAGCTTTCTTT. Its protein product is CASSAQATGEAFF.

The rearrangement uses TRBV7-8 and TRBJ1-1; 9 bases are shared with TRBD1. The CDR3 has 15 amino acids. The germline V gene has CDR1 SGHVS and CDR2 FQNEAQ. V dropped 1 base and J dropped 10; count of bases not matched to a gene: 10. CDR3 in DNA: TGTGCCAGCAGCTTAGGGGGACAGGGAGTAGGCGGAGCTTTCTTT. Encoded protein: CASSLGGQGVGGAFF.

Regarding this clone: The sample has other DNA sequences that encode this CDR3 too. The gene calls are TRBV9 and TRBJ2-5; the match to TRBD1 covers 7 bases. CDR1 and CDR2 from the germline V gene are SGDLS and YYNGEE. The length of the CDR3 is 14 residues. V trimming: 2 bases; J trimming: 1 base; junction bases outside the gene matches: 2. For the CDR3, the DNA is TGTGCCAGCAGCGTCGACAGGGTCCAAGAGACCCAGTACTTC. It encodes CASSVDRVQETQYF.

As DNA, the CDR3 is TGCGCCAGCAGCCCCCAGGGCCAAAATCAGCCCCAGCATTTT. Translating gives CASSPQGQNQPQHF. J is TRBJ1-5 and V is TRBV5-1; possible D gene TRBD1, 5 bases. The CDR3 consists of 14 residues. Germline-derived CDR1 and CDR2 are SGHRS and YFSETQ. V was shortened by 4 bases and J by 4 bases, with 12 bases between the two germline ends.

This clone occurred a few times. The V and J genes are TRBV6-1 and TRBJ2-5; possible D gene TRBD1, 7 bases. Germline CDR1 reads MNHNS; CDR2 reads SASEGT. The CDR3 runs to 13 residues. The V gene lost 11 bases and the J gene lost 5 bases, with 18 bases spanning the gap. Here the CDR3 DNA reads TGTGCCGGGGGGATAGGGGGCTGGGAGACCCAGTACTTC. This encodes CAGGIGGWETQYF.

The genes are TRBV6-1 and TRBJ1-4; D not resolved. Trimming took off 4 bases at V and 5 bases at J, with 17 bases between the two ends. Germline V lookup: CDR1 MNHNS, CDR2 SASEGT. The CDR3 has 16 residues. CDR3 loop: CASSVEREGPNEKLFF. The CDR3 DNA reads TGTGCCAGCAGTGTGGAGAGAGAGGGCCCGAATGAAAAACTGTTTTTT.

V gene TRBV5-4 combines with J gene TRBJ1-6; 8 bases agree with TRBD1. CDR1 and CDR2 from the germline V gene are SGHNT and YYREEE (reference sequence). CDR3 length: 15 amino acids. Germline trimming cut 0 bases from V and 4 bases from J; bases unmatched to any gene: 0. The CDR3 nucleotides are TGTGCCAGCAGCTTGGGACAGGGGTATAATTCACCCCTCCACTTT. It is translated as CASSLGQGYNSPLHF.

This clone was observed a single time. This rearrangement joins TRBV14 to TRBJ2-1; TRBD2 matches at 13 bases. Losses at the gene ends were 3 bases for V and 2 bases for J; bases not matched to a gene: 13. Germline lookup yields CDR1 SGHDN and CDR2 FVKESK. The CDR3 spans 20 residues. The CDR3 loop is CASSHLLGTSGALAYNEQFF. The CDR3 nucleotides read TGTGCCAGCAGCCACCTTCTCGGGACTAGCGGGGCCCTTGCCTACAATGAGCAGTTCTTC.

The chain employs TRBV10-2 and TRBJ2-7, with 11 bases matching TRBD1. CDR1 WSHSY and CDR2 SAAADI come from the germline V gene. The CDR3 consists of 15 residues. With V trimmed by 4 bases and J by 6 bases, 8 bases remained unmatched. This chain's CDR3 is CASSVRDRGVGEQYF. The CDR3 DNA sequence: TGCGCCAGCAGTGTCAGGGACAGGGGGGTGGGCGAGCAGTACTTC.

V is TRBV7-6 and J is TRBJ2-5, with 9 bases fitting TRBD2. With 2 bases clipped from V and 4 bases from J, the junction kept 5 bases outside the gene matches. The CDR3 runs 15 residues. The germline V gene has CDR1 SGHVS and CDR2 FNYEAQ. This chain's CDR3 is CASSLRAGGLETQYF. The CDR3 region has the DNA TGTGCCAGCAGCTTACGGGCGGGGGGGCTAGAGACCCAGTACTTC.

This chain connects TRBV6-1 to TRBJ1-5; possibly TRBD1 for D (5 bases). CDR1 is MNHNS and CDR2 is SASEGT in the germline V gene. The CDR3 has 13 amino acids. The V end was cut by 3 bases, the J end by 5 bases, with 8 bases between. For the CDR3, the DNA is TGTGCCAGCAGTGATGGGACTTATCAGCCCCAGCATTTT. Its protein is CASSDGTYQPQHF.